These 25 T cell receptor beta chains originate from one sample sequenced in a study of blood T cell repertoires in COVID-19. This table comes from immunoSEQ multiplex PCR, and its TCRdb copy is limited to in-frame clones, with some not included. Of approximately 88,000 clones listed, about 76% are singletons. The sample taken for sequencing was peripheral blood. The source of these receptors is a woman of 80 years or more with active or convalescent COVID-19.

The chain recombines TRBV6-6 with TRBJ2-1; D is uncertain. V dropped 4 bases and J dropped 8 bases, with 6 bases sitting between them. The CDR3 is 11 amino acids. CDR1 is MNHNY and CDR2 is SVGAGI in the germline V gene (reference sequence). For the CDR3, the DNA is TGTGCCAGCAGTTTGCGAGATGAGCAGTTCTTC. Translated, it gives CASSLRDEQFF.

Details on this clone: Mismatch with germline at one junction end may stem from a read error. This chain uses TRBV4-3 with TRBJ2-5; 8 bases are a match to TRBD1. Germline CDR1 and CDR2: LGHNA and YSLEER. The CDR3 contains 16 residues. CDR3 sequence: CASSLSATGDHETQYF. In nucleotides, the CDR3 is TGCGCCAGCAGCCTCTCGGCGACAGGGGACCACGAGACCCAGTACTTC.

The chain has TRBV30 and TRBJ2-1; perhaps TRBD2 as D (5 bases). The CDR3 consists of 13 residues. Germline CDR1 is GTSNPN and CDR2 is SVGIG (reference sequence). V shed 2 bases and J shed 9 bases, with 14 bases lying between them. The CDR3 nucleotides read TGTGCCTGGAGTCAACTTCCAACTAGTGAGCAGTTCTTC. This gives the protein CAWSQLPTSEQFF. Full variable domain (missing parts from reference TRBV30 and TRBJ2-1): SQTIHQWPATLVQPVGSPLSLECTVEGTSNPNLYWYRQAAGRGLQLLFYSVGIGQISSEVPQNLSASRPQDRQFILSSKKLLLSDSGFYLCAWSQLPTSEQFFGPGTRLTVL.

The chain has TRBV7-9 and TRBJ2-5; the match to TRBD2 covers 11 bases. The CDR3 totals 13 residues. Germline assignment: CDR1 SEHNR and CDR2 FQNEAQ (reference sequence). Germline trimming cut 6 bases from V and 8 bases from J; bases unmatched to any gene: 5. Here the CDR3 reads CASSLGTSGTQYF. The CDR3, as DNA: TGTGCCAGCAGTCTCGGGACTAGCGGAACCCAGTACTTC.

This clone was seen once. The V call is TRBV30, the J call TRBJ1-5; D possibly corresponds to TRBD1 (6 bases). CDR3 size: 15 residues. Germline assignment: CDR1 GTSNPN and CDR2 SVGIG (reference sequence). Trimming took off 2 bases at V and 6 bases at J, with 17 bases between the two ends. CDR3 protein: CAWSSNRDDAQPQHF. The CDR3 coding sequence is TGTGCCTGGAGTTCGAACAGGGACGACGCTCAGCCCCAGCATTTT.

V gene TRBV7-2 combines with J gene TRBJ2-7, with D possibly being TRBD1 (5 bases). Per germline, CDR1 SGHTA and CDR2 FQGNSA. This CDR3 has 14 amino acids. Trimming left V 2 bases short and J 2 bases short, with 10 bases between. CDR3 nucleotide sequence: TGTGCCAGCAGCTTAAACATGGACACCTACGAGCAGTACTTC. It specifies CASSLNMDTYEQYF.

The V call is TRBV10-3, the J call TRBJ2-5, with a weak D call TRBD1 (6 bases). This CDR3 comprises 13 residues. V lost 4 bases and J lost 5, with 11 bases in between. The V gene's germline CDR1 is ENHRY and CDR2 SYGVKD. CDR3 region: CAISGGLGETQYF. In DNA, the CDR3 is TGTGCCATCAGTGGGGGGCTGGGGGAGACCCAGTACTTC.

The rearrangement joins TRBV6-1 to TRBJ1-2, with a tentative D call TRBD1 (5 bases). Germline V lookup: CDR1 MNHNS, CDR2 SASEGT. The CDR3 covers 14 residues. Trimming took 1 base from V and 5 from J, leaving 11 bases between them. DNA for the CDR3: TGTGCCAGCAGTGAAGGGACACGTGTTTATGGCTACACCTTC. Translating gives CASSEGTRVYGYTF.

The V call is TRBV11-2, the J call TRBJ2-1; D is uncertain. Germline-derived CDR1 and CDR2 are SGHAT and FQNNGV. Trimming stripped 5 bases from V and 9 bases from J, with 11 bases between. The CDR3 length is 12 residues. The CDR3 reads CASSRLRSEQFF. The DNA for the CDR3 is TGTGCCAGCAGCCGCCTGCGCTCTGAGCAGTTCTTC.

This clone showed up just once. This chain links TRBV19 with TRBJ2-3; 11 bases map to TRBD2. Germline CDR1 and CDR2: LNHDA and SQIVND (reference sequence). V lost 2 bases to trimming and J lost 2 bases; unmatched junction nucleotides: 3. The CDR3 is 16 residues long. The CDR3 DNA sequence: TGTGCCAGTAGTATAAGGACTAGCGGGTACACAGATACGCAGTATTTT. It codes for CASSIRTSGYTDTQYF.

This CDR3 reads CASSVGGPADTQYF. DNA of the CDR3: TGTGCCAGCAGTGTGGGGGGGCCTGCAGATACGCAGTATTTT. The genes are TRBV2 and TRBJ2-3, with D possibly being TRBD2 (7 bases). The germline V gene encodes CDR1 SNHLY and CDR2 FYNNEI. V lost 4 bases and J 4 bases, leaving 12 bases between the germline ends. The CDR3 totals 14 residues.

The V and J genes are TRBV25-1 and TRBJ1-1; D is unclear. V was shortened by 7 bases and J by 1 base, with 10 bases between the two germline ends. CDR1 and CDR2 from the germline V gene are MGHDK and SYGVNS. This CDR3 contains 13 residues. CDR3 protein: CASNPAGNTEAFF. For the CDR3, the DNA is TGTGCCAGCAATCCCGCCGGGAACACTGAAGCTTTCTTT.

This clone came up a few times. This chain joins TRBV6-2 or TRBV6-3 and TRBJ1-5, with a weak D call TRBD1 (6 bases). V lost 6 bases, J lost 0 bases, and 18 bases lay in between. This CDR3 region has 17 residues. The germline gives CDR1 MNHEY, CDR2 SVGEGT. This CDR3 is CASSHPWRTDSNQPQHF. As DNA, the CDR3 is TGTGCCAGCAGCCACCCTTGGCGGACAGATAGCAATCAGCCCCAGCATTTT.

This sequence joins TRBV25-1 and TRBJ2-5, with 15 bases lining up with TRBD2. The CDR3 is 15 amino acids. Germline trimming cut 4 bases from V and 4 bases from J; bases unmatched to any gene: 1. The V gene's germline CDR1 is MGHDK and CDR2 SYGVNS. Here the CDR3 reads CASSAGLAGGETQYF. In DNA form, the CDR3 reads TGTGCCAGCAGTGCGGGACTAGCGGGGGGAGAGACCCAGTACTTC.

The rearrangement joins TRBV29-1 to TRBJ2-5; TRBD1 aligns across 7 bases. The CDR3 is 12 amino acids. Germline CDR1 and CDR2: SQVTM and ANQGSEA. J gave up 2 bases and V 7 bases, and 4 bases lay outside the gene matches. The CDR3 DNA reads TGCAGCGCTGGACAGGATCAAGAGACCCAGTACTTC. Translated, it gives CSAGQDQETQYF.

This sequence joins TRBV19 and TRBJ1-2; 11 bases align to TRBD1. CDR1 and CDR2 (germline): LNHDA, SQIVND (reference sequence). Trimming at V came to 6 bases and at J to 4 bases, leaving 7 bases not matched to a gene. The CDR3 spans 15 residues. Here the CDR3 DNA reads TGTGCCAGTAGCCCCGGGACAGGGGGTGTCTATGGCTACACCTTC. Its translation: CASSPGTGGVYGYTF.

This clone came up a few times. The chain combines TRBV9 with TRBJ1-4, with TRBD1 as a possible D gene (5 bases). Germline assignment: CDR1 SGDLS and CDR2 YYNGEE. The CDR3 runs to 15 residues. With 4 bases removed from V and 5 bases from J, the gap between germline ends came to 15 bases. CDR3 loop: CASSPGDRNNEKLFF. The CDR3 DNA is TGTGCCAGCAGCCCCGGAGACAGAAACAATGAAAAACTGTTTTTT.

CDR3 DNA sequence: TGTGCCAGCAGATCGGTCAGGGACTATGGCTACACCTTC. Protein sequence: CASRSVRDYGYTF. This sequence joins TRBV2 and TRBJ1-2; D may be TRBD1 (5 bases). In germline, CDR1 is SNHLY, CDR2 FYNNEI. With 6 bases removed from V and 3 bases from J, the gap between germline ends came to 11 bases. The CDR3 covers 13 residues.

This sequence joins TRBV15 and TRBJ1-2; tentatively, D is TRBD1 (6 bases). Trimming removed 0 bases at V and 7 bases at J, with 15 bases between. This CDR3 region has 15 residues. CDR1 is LNHNV, CDR2 YYDKDF, per germline (reference sequence). This chain's CDR3 is CATSRDFGGFSGYTF. CDR3 DNA sequence: TGTGCCACCAGCAGAGATTTTGGGGGCTTCAGTGGCTACACCTTC.

The chain combines TRBV10-2 with TRBJ2-2, with TRBD2 matching over 10 bases. The CDR3 consists of 14 residues. Germline V CDR1 and CDR2: WSHSY, SAAADI. J lost 2 bases, V lost 10 bases, and 4 bases had no gene match. Here the CDR3 DNA reads TGCGCCATCGGACTAGCGGTTAACACCGGGGAGCTGTTTTTT. This codes for CAIGLAVNTGELFF.

The chain uses TRBV10-3 and TRBJ1-1; 7 bases align to TRBD1. Per the germline V gene, CDR1 is ENHRY and CDR2 is SYGVKD. There are 13 residues in the CDR3. Losses at the gene ends were 6 bases for V and 5 bases for J; bases not matched to a gene: 6. CDR3 in DNA: TGTGCCATCAGGGACCAGGGGGTTACTGAAGCTTTCTTT. Residues: CAIRDQGVTEAFF.

In DNA, the CDR3 is TGTGCCAGCAGCTCTGCCGCAGGGGACTATGGCTACACCTTC. This codes for CASSSAAGDYGYTF. The V and J genes are TRBV5-4 and TRBJ1-2; tentative D call: TRBD1 (6 bases). The germline gives CDR1 SGHNT, CDR2 YYREEE (reference sequence). The CDR3 consists of 14 residues. V lost 3 bases to trimming and J lost 3 bases, with 12 bases between them.

The chain combines TRBV4-1 with TRBJ2-7, with D uncertain. Trimming stripped 0 bases from V and 2 bases from J, with 5 bases between. The CDR3 covers 13 residues. Germline loops: CDR1 MGHRA, CDR2 YSYEKL. The CDR3 sequence is CASSQDGPYEQYF. CDR3 nucleotide sequence: TGCGCCAGCAGCCAAGACGGTCCCTACGAGCAGTACTTC.

CDR3 coding DNA: TGCGCCAGCAGCACAAACAGGGCTAACTATGGCTACACCTTC. It codes for CASSTNRANYGYTF. J is TRBJ1-2 and V is TRBV4-3; possible D gene TRBD1, 6 bases. This CDR3 is 14 amino acids long. From germline, CDR1 is LGHNA and CDR2 YSLEER. Trimming pared 5 bases from V and 0 bases from J, leaving 10 bases between.

The J gene is TRBJ2-3, the V gene TRBV3-1 (or the pseudogene TRBV3-2), with 7 nucleotides matching TRBD2. The trim removed 4 bases at V and 3 bases at J, leaving 4 bases unmatched. The germline V gene has CDR1 LGHDT and CDR2 YNNKEL (reference sequence). The CDR3 spans 14 residues. The chain's CDR3 is CASSPPGRTDTQYF. The CDR3 DNA sequence: TGTGCCAGCAGCCCCCCCGGGAGGACAGATACGCAGTATTTT.